The rows below give T cell receptor beta chains drawn from one sample of a study of identifying expanded T cells in peripheral blood. Assay used: immunoSEQ multiplex PCR; TCRdb lists only in-frame clones, some missing. This sample has around 60,000 clones, with around 86% found just once. The sample was blood. The source is a person aged 18-70 years in good health. Each CDR3 is given with its conserved first and last residue. The D gene is left open where the match is weak.

v_call	j_call	d_call	cdr3_aa
TRBV18	TRBJ2-5	NA	CASSPRVRETQYF
TRBV28	TRBJ1-1	NA	CASTNRGANTEAFF
TRBV6-6	TRBJ2-7	NA	CASSFRPNYEQYF
TRBV4-3	TRBJ2-3	TRBD2	CASSQEPSGVTDTQYF
TRBV4-2	TRBJ2-2	TRBD2	CASSRLAGSGELFF
TRBV18	TRBJ2-3	TRBD2	CASSPRTGGQYF
TRBV6-5	TRBJ1-6	NA	CASSQRRGSPLHF
TRBV30	TRBJ1-6	NA	CAWSVQRDSPLHF
TRBV18	TRBJ1-1	NA	CASSPPNRDTEAFF
TRBV27	TRBJ1-4	NA	CASSSLTGANEKLFF
TRBV2	TRBJ1-6	NA	CASRALVQGNSPLHF
TRBV20-1	TRBJ1-1	NA	CSGRGGEAFF
TRBV19	TRBJ2-5	NA	CASSIYPGSETQYF
TRBV29-1	TRBJ1-1	NA	CSVVRGGSEAFF
TRBV5-8	TRBJ2-3	TRBD1	CASSTPGTARTDTQYF
TRBV13	TRBJ2-3	TRBD2	CASSRASGGAADTQYF
TRBV25-1	TRBJ2-2	NA	CASSELGATSSGELFF
TRBV27	TRBJ2-5	TRBD2	CASSFRLAPGGETQYF
TRBV10-1	TRBJ1-1	NA	CASRGSGGTEAFF
TRBV6-4	TRBJ2-2	TRBD1	CASRYQGAYTGELFF
TRBV15	TRBJ2-1	TRBD1	CATSRDSGTGSNEQFF
TRBV4-1	TRBJ1-2	NA	CASSPHRALEGYTF
TRBV18	TRBJ1-2	NA	CASSPGQGVGYTF
TRBV10-3	TRBJ2-3	NA	CGSSTDTQYF
TRBV5-1	TRBJ2-5	NA	CASSSGPQYQETQYF
TRBV13	TRBJ2-1	TRBD1	CASSWRTGGYNEQFF
TRBV4-3	TRBJ2-7	TRBD2	CASSSRTSGSLEQYF
TRBV7-9	TRBJ1-2	TRBD1	CASSSLGPGGSNYGYTF
TRBV5-6	TRBJ2-5	TRBD2	CASSLGTSGRETQYF
TRBV12-1	TRBJ1-1	NA	CASSFGGTEAFF
TRBV9	TRBJ1-1	NA	CASSVAAENTEAFF
TRBV5-4	TRBJ2-5	NA	CASSFGKREETQYF
TRBV6-1	TRBJ1-5	NA	CASSESGGPQPQHF
TRBV28	TRBJ2-5	TRBD2	CASRTMGGSARTQKETQYF
TRBV5-1	TRBJ2-5	TRBD1	CASSFYDREETQYF
TRBV6-5	TRBJ2-1	NA	CASSYSTGEYNEQFF
TRBV29-1	TRBJ1-5	NA	CSVEQGPNQPQHF
TRBV6-1	TRBJ1-6	NA	CASSEVFAGEGSPLHF
TRBV4-2	TRBJ2-5	TRBD1	CASSQEIDRGTETQYF
TRBV12-5	TRBJ2-7	TRBD2	CASARGDGAYEQYF
TRBV11-3	TRBJ2-6	NA	CASSYAAIPSGANVLTF
TRBV6-5	TRBJ2-3	TRBD1	CASSYGPGGTQYF
TRBV7-7	TRBJ1-5	TRBD1	CASSVDRVSNQPQHF
TRBV30	TRBJ1-2	TRBD1	CAWWTGGGSGGYTF
TRBV5-4	TRBJ1-2	NA	CASSLAPGDYGYTF
TRBV9	TRBJ2-3	TRBD2	CASSVESAGGATDTQYF
TRBV6-5	TRBJ1-2	TRBD1	CAVGRDRGIRYTF
TRBV9	TRBJ1-3	NA	CASSGPGAGNTIYF
TRBV18	TRBJ2-2	TRBD2	CASRLADTGELFF
TRBV2	TRBJ1-1	NA	CASSGWGYTEAFF
TRBV29-1	TRBJ1-4	NA	CSVRTGEKLFF
TRBV6-6	TRBJ2-1	NA	CASRRPGRENNEQFF
TRBV27	TRBJ2-1	TRBD1	CASRDRGGVNEQFF
TRBV6-1	TRBJ1-2	TRBD1	CASSVQGSANYGYTF